These T cell receptor beta chains were read from a single sample in a study of STAT5B mutations in CD4+ large granular lymphocyte leukemia. Using immunoSEQ multiplex PCR, the repertoire was profiled, and TCRdb retains in-frame clones only, with some absent. The sample holds roughly 30,000 clones, approximately 69% seen once. Sequencing was done on a sample of CD4+ T cells from blood buffy coats. The receptors shown here come from a human donor in good health. The CDR3 runs from the conserved cysteine through the conserved F or W. Each record gives: V gene, CDR3 length, J gene, CDR3 protein.

v_gene: TRBV4-1; len: 17; j_gene: TRBJ2-3; CDR3aa: CASSQGAGGPVTDTQYF
v_gene: TRBV15; len: 15; j_gene: TRBJ2-1; CDR3aa: CATSQTRTSHNEQFF
v_gene: TRBV5-6; len: 15; j_gene: TRBJ2-7; CDR3aa: CASRGAASGRVEQYF
v_gene: TRBV30; len: 14; j_gene: TRBJ1-6; CDR3aa: CAWSVRGGDSPLHF
v_gene: TRBV7-8; len: 14; j_gene: TRBJ1-6; CDR3aa: CASSFEGPNSPLHF
v_gene: TRBV11-3; len: 15; j_gene: TRBJ2-5; CDR3aa: CASSPRLGGRETQYF
v_gene: TRBV5-1; len: 16; j_gene: TRBJ2-2; CDR3aa: CASSLGAVANTGELFF
v_gene: TRBV5-4; len: 15; j_gene: TRBJ2-5; CDR3aa: CASSLGRGPGQTQYF
v_gene: TRBV7-2; len: 14; j_gene: TRBJ2-7; CDR3aa: CASSRTSGPYEQYF
v_gene: TRBV6-5; len: 14; j_gene: TRBJ1-2; CDR3aa: CASSYGQGFYGYTF
v_gene: TRBV7-9; len: 16; j_gene: TRBJ1-2; CDR3aa: CASSRDLDRLHDGYTF
v_gene: TRBV7-6; len: 16; j_gene: TRBJ1-3; CDR3aa: CASAFSSGASGNTIYF
v_gene: TRBV18; len: 12; j_gene: TRBJ2-2; CDR3aa: CASSPPPGELFF
v_gene: TRBV27; len: 14; j_gene: TRBJ2-2; CDR3aa: CASSFSPNTGELFF
v_gene: TRBV6-1; len: 13; j_gene: TRBJ1-2; CDR3aa: CASSDGVTYGYTF
v_gene: TRBV6-5; len: 14; j_gene: TRBJ1-2; CDR3aa: CASSLRTGNYGYTF
v_gene: TRBV30; len: 14; j_gene: TRBJ2-2; CDR3aa: CAWMGDYNTGELFF
v_gene: TRBV4-2; len: 16; j_gene: TRBJ2-3; CDR3aa: CASSPDDRGQGGTQYF
v_gene: TRBV20-1; len: 10; j_gene: TRBJ1-1; CDR3aa: CSARGTEAFF
v_gene: TRBV4-2; len: 17; j_gene: TRBJ1-3; CDR3aa: CASSQDGAVSSGNTIYF
v_gene: TRBV14; len: 15; j_gene: TRBJ1-3; CDR3aa: CASSLRTGYGNTIYF
v_gene: TRBV10-3; len: 14; j_gene: TRBJ2-3; CDR3aa: CAISESSGTDTQYF
v_gene: TRBV5-5; len: 17; j_gene: TRBJ2-1; CDR3aa: CASSLWPGWSSYNEQFF
v_gene: TRBV4-1; len: 16; j_gene: TRBJ1-1; CDR3aa: CASSQGRARVNTEAFF
v_gene: TRBV4-1; len: 18; j_gene: TRBJ2-2; CDR3aa: CASSQAGLAGGNTGELFF
v_gene: TRBV7-2; len: 16; j_gene: TRBJ1-2; CDR3aa: CASSHFSGVGNYGYTF
v_gene: TRBV2; len: 16; j_gene: TRBJ2-1; CDR3aa: CASREPGLAGEDEQFF
v_gene: TRBV5-6; len: 16; j_gene: TRBJ2-6; CDR3aa: CASGPPRISGANVLTF
v_gene: TRBV10-2; len: 15; j_gene: TRBJ1-2; CDR3aa: CASTDRQGAYYGYTF
v_gene: TRBV28; len: 9; j_gene: TRBJ1-5; CDR3aa: CASSFAQHF
v_gene: TRBV5-4; len: 18; j_gene: TRBJ2-7; CDR3aa: CASSRSQGAWEGLYEQYF
v_gene: TRBV5-1; len: 15; j_gene: TRBJ2-5; CDR3aa: CASSVLGAPQETQYF
v_gene: TRBV2; len: 14; j_gene: TRBJ1-4; CDR3aa: CASSVTGGDEKLFF
v_gene: TRBV10-3; len: 16; j_gene: TRBJ2-3; CDR3aa: CAISAGNRVGTDTQYF
v_gene: TRBV7-9; len: 16; j_gene: TRBJ2-5; CDR3aa: CASSPNRAGSGETQYF
v_gene: TRBV7-2; len: 14; j_gene: TRBJ2-7; CDR3aa: CASSPQGYTYEQYF
v_gene: TRBV6-1; len: 13; j_gene: TRBJ1-2; CDR3aa: CASRITANYGYTF
v_gene: TRBV5-1; len: 16; j_gene: TRBJ2-1; CDR3aa: CASSLAQVAGGGEQFF
v_gene: TRBV6-6; len: 15; j_gene: TRBJ1-5; CDR3aa: CASSRVGVGNQPQHF
v_gene: TRBV7-3; len: 15; j_gene: TRBJ2-3; CDR3aa: CASSPGGRGLDTQYF
v_gene: TRBV29-1; len: 17; j_gene: TRBJ1-1; CDR3aa: CSAAGGRSRGRNTEAFF
v_gene: TRBV7-2; len: 14; j_gene: TRBJ1-1; CDR3aa: CASSLERRDPEAFF
v_gene: TRBV5-1; len: 17; j_gene: TRBJ2-1; CDR3aa: CASSLIRGARGNNEQFF
v_gene: TRBV2; len: 13; j_gene: TRBJ1-4; CDR3aa: CASKRDRDEKLFF
v_gene: TRBV9; len: 17; j_gene: TRBJ2-5; CDR3aa: CASSVTQMGGYQETQYF
v_gene: TRBV9; len: 14; j_gene: TRBJ2-2; CDR3aa: CASSVVTNTGELFF
v_gene: TRBV7-2; len: 14; j_gene: TRBJ1-2; CDR3aa: CASSLAGQPRGYTF
v_gene: TRBV5-1; len: 15; j_gene: TRBJ2-6; CDR3aa: CASSLPSSGANVLTF
v_gene: TRBV19; len: 14; j_gene: TRBJ2-5; CDR3aa: CASQVRGGEETQYF
v_gene: TRBV30; len: 13; j_gene: TRBJ2-3; CDR3aa: CAWSVLGADTQYF
v_gene: TRBV19; len: 15; j_gene: TRBJ1-4; CDR3aa: CASSTINSLVEKLFF
v_gene: TRBV19; len: 14; j_gene: TRBJ1-1; CDR3aa: CASVDRSMNTEAFF